This passage covers 5 T cell receptor beta chains from one sample sequenced in a study of T cell responses to AZD1222 COVID-19 vaccine. The table came from immunoSEQ multiplex PCR; TCRdb's copy has only in-frame clones and leaves some out. The table shows tens of thousands of clones, with 88% occurring only once. The starting material was peripheral blood, obtained on day 0 of MenACWY control vaccination. The origin of the receptors is an adult in good health.

The chain combines TRBV6-4 with TRBJ2-2, with 8 nucleotides matching TRBD2. After removal of 5 bases from V and 6 bases from J, the junction contained 5 bases not matched to a gene. The CDR3 length is 14 residues. Germline V lookup: CDR1 MRHNA, CDR2 SNTAGT. The CDR3: CASSLKRESGELFF. The CDR3 nucleotides are TGTGCCAGCAGTTTAAAGCGGGAGTCCGGGGAGCTGTTTTTT.

The chain recombines TRBV6-5 with TRBJ2-3, with 8 bases fitting TRBD2. V shed 7 bases and J 2 bases; nucleotides not matched to a gene: 2. This CDR3 comprises 13 residues. Looked up from germline, CDR1 is MNHEY and CDR2 is SVGAGI. The CDR3 sequence: CASKREPTDTQYF. Written as DNA, the CDR3 is TGTGCCAGCAAGCGGGAGCCCACAGATACGCAGTATTTT.

The chain combines TRBV2 with TRBJ2-2, with 8 nucleotides matching TRBD1. The V segment lost 7 bases and the J segment 1 base; nucleotides outside the gene matches: 2. CDR3 length equals 14 residues. Germline loops: CDR1 SNHLY, CDR2 FYNNEI. This chain's CDR3 is CASTGTGNTGELFF. The CDR3 DNA follows: TGTGCCAGCACGGGGACAGGGAACACCGGGGAGCTGTTTTTT.

The CDR3 coding sequence is TGTGCCTGCAGGGGGCGCGGTACCAGCACCGGGGAGCTGTTTTTT. Protein sequence: CACRGRGTSTGELFF. This chain uses TRBV30 with TRBJ2-2, with 8 bases lining up with TRBD1. This CDR3 region has 15 residues. Germline CDR1 GTSNPN, CDR2 SVGIG (reference sequence). V lost 6 bases, J lost 4 bases, and 10 bases stayed unmatched.

The V call is TRBV9, the J call TRBJ2-1; D may match TRBD1 or TRBD2 (6 bases each). CDR3 length: 14 amino acids. V gave up 4 bases and J gave up 9 bases, with 17 bases separating them. CDR1 is SGDLS, CDR2 YYNGEE, per germline. CDR3 nucleotide sequence: TGTGCCAGCAGCTTGCGGTGGGGGGCCGGTGAGCAGTTCTTC. This sequence encodes CASSLRWGAGEQFF.